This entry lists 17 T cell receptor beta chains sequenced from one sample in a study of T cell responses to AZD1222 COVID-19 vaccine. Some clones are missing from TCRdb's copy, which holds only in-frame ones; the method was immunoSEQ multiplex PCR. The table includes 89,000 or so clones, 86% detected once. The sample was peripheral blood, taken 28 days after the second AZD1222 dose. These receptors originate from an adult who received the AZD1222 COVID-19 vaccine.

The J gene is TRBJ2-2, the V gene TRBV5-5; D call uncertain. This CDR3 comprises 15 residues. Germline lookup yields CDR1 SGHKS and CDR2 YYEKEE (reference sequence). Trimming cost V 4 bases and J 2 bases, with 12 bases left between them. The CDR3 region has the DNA TGTGCCAGCAGCCCCCATCAACTTAACACCGGGGAGCTGTTTTTT. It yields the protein CASSPHQLNTGELFF.

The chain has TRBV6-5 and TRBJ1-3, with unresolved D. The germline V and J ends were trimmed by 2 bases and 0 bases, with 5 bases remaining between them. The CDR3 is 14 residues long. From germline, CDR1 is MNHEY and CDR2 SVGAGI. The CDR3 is CASSYEGSGNTIYF. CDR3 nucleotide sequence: TGTGCCAGCAGTTACGAGGGCTCTGGAAACACCATATATTTT.

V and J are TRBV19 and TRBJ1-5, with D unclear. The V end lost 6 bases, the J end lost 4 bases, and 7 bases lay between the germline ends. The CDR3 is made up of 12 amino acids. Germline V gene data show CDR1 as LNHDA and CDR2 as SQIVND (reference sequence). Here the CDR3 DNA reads TGTGCCAGTAGCCCCTTAAATCAGCCCCAGCATTTT. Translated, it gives CASSPLNQPQHF.

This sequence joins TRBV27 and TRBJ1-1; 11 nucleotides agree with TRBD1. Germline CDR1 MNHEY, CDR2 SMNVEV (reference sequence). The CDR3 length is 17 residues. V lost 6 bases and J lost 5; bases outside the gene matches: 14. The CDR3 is CASSRPGQGAGRTEAFF. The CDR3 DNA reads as TGTGCCAGCAGCAGACCTGGACAGGGGGCAGGGCGGACTGAAGCTTTCTTT.

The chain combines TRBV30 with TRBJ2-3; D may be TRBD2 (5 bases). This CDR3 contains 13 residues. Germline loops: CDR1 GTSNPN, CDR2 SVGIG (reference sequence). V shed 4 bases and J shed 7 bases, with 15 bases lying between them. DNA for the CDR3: TGTGCCTGGACCAACTCCTTCGGGAATACGCAGTATTTT. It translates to CAWTNSFGNTQYF. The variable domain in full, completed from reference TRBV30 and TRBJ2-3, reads SQTIHQWPATLVQPVGSPLSLECTVEGTSNPNLYWYRQAAGRGLQLLFYSVGIGQISSEVPQNLSASRPQDRQFILSSKKLLLSDSGFYLCAWTNSFGNTQYFGPGTRLTVL.

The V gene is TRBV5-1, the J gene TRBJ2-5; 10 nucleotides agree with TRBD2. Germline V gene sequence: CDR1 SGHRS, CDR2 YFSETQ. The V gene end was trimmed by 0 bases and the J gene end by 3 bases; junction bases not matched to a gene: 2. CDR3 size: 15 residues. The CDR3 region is CASSLAGTSEETQYF. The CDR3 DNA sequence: TGCGCCAGCAGCTTGGCCGGGACTAGCGAAGAGACCCAGTACTTC.

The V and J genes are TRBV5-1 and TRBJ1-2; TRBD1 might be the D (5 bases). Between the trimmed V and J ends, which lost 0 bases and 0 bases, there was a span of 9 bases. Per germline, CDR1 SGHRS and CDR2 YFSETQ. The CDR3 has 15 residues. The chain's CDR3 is CASSLDLTANYGYTF. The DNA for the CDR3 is TGCGCCAGCAGCTTGGACCTGACAGCTAACTATGGCTACACCTTC.

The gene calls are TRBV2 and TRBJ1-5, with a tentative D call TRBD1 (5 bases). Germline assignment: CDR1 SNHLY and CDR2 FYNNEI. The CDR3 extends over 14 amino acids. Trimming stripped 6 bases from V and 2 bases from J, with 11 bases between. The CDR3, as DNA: TGTGCCAGCAGCCAGGAAGGGGGCAATCAGCCCCAGCATTTT. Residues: CASSQEGGNQPQHF. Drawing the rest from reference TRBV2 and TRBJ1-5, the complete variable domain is EPEVTQTPSHQVTQMGQEVILRCVPISNHLYFYWYRQILGQKVEFLVSFYNNEISEKSEIFDDQFSVERPDGSNFTLKIRSTKLEDSAMYFCASSQEGGNQPQHFGDGTRLSIL.

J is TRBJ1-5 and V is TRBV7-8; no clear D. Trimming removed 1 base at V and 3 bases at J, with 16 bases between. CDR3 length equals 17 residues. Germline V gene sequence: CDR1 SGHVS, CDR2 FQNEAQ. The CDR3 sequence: CASSLDQRRSVNQPQHF. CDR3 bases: TGTGCCAGCAGCTTAGATCAGAGAAGGAGTGTCAATCAGCCCCAGCATTTT.

This CDR3 reads CSAWGGNEQYF. CDR3 sequence (DNA): TGCAGTGCCTGGGGTGGGAACGAGCAGTACTTC. This rearrangement joins TRBV20-1 to TRBJ2-7, with no clear D. Germline V gives CDR1 DFQATT, CDR2 SNEGSKA (reference sequence). Trimming took 6 bases from V and 5 from J, leaving 11 bases between them. The CDR3 has 11 amino acids.

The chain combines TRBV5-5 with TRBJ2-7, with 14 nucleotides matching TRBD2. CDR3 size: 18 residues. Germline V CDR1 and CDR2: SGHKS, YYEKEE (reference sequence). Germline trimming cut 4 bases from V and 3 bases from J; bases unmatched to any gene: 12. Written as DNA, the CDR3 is TGTGCCAGCAGCACCGGGACTAGCGGGAGTCGGAGAGGCTACGAGCAGTACTTC. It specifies CASSTGTSGSRRGYEQYF.

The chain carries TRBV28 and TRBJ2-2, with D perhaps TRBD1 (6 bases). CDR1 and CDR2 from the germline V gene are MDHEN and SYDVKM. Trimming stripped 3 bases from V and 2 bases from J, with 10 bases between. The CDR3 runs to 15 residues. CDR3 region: CASSFGTTNTGELFF. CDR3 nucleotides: TGTGCCAGCAGTTTCGGGACAACAAACACCGGGGAGCTGTTTTTT.

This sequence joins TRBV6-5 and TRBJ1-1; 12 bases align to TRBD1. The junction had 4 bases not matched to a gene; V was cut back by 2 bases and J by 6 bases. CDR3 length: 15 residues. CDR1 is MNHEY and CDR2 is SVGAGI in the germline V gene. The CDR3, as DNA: TGTGCCAGCAGTTACAGGGACAGGGGGCGGGCTGAAGCTTTCTTT. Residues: CASSYRDRGRAEAFF.

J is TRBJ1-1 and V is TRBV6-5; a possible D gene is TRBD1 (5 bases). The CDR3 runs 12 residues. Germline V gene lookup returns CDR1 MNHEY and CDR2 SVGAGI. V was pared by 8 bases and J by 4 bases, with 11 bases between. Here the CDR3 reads CASGRGPTEAFF. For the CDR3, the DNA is TGTGCCAGCGGAAGGGGCCCCACTGAAGCTTTCTTT.

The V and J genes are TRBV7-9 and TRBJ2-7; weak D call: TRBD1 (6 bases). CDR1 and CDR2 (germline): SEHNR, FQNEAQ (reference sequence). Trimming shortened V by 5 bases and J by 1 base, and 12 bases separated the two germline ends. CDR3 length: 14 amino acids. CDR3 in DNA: TGTGCCAGCAGCCCCAGGGACAAGTCCTACGAGCAGTACTTC. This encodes CASSPRDKSYEQYF.

The CDR3 region has the DNA TGCAGCGCCCGGACAGGGGGGGACGCGCAGTACTTC. Translating it yields CSARTGGDAQYF. This chain links TRBV29-1 with TRBJ2-7; 10 bases match TRBD1. The CDR3 sequence is 12 residues long. The V segment lost 7 bases and the J segment 9 bases; nucleotides outside the gene matches: 9. Germline V CDR1 and CDR2: SQVTM, ANQGSEA.

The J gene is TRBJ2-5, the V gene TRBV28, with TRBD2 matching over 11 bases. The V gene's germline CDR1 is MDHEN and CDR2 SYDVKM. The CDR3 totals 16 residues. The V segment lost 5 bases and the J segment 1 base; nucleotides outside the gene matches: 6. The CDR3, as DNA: TGTGCCAGCAGTCCCGGACTAGCGGGCCTCCAAGAGACCCAGTACTTC. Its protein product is CASSPGLAGLQETQYF.